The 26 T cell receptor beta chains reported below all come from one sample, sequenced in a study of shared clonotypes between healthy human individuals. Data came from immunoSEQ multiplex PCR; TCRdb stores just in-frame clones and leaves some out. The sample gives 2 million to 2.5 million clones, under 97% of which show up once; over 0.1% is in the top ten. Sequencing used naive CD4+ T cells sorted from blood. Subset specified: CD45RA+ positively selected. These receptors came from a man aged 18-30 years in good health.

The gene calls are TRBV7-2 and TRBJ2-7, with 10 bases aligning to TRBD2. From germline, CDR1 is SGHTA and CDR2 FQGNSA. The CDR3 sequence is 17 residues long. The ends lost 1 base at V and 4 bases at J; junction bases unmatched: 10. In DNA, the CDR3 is TGTGCCAGCAGCTTAGTAGCCCTAGCGGGAGCCAGTTACGAGCAGTACTTC. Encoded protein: CASSLVALAGASYEQYF.

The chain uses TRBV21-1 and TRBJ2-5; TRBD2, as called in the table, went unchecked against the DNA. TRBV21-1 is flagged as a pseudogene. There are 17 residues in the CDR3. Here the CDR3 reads CASSKASSGRIPETQYF. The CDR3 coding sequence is TGTGCCAGCAGCAAAGCATCTAGCGGGAGAATTCCAGAGACCCAGTACTTC.

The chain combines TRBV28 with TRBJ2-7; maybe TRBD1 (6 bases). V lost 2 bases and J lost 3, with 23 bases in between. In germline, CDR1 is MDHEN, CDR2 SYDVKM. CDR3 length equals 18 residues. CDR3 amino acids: CASSLRLSRDTDIYEQYF. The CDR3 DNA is TGTGCCAGCAGTTTACGTCTATCTCGGGACACCGATATCTACGAGCAGTACTTC. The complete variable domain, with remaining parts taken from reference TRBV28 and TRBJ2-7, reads DVKVTQSSRYLVKRTGEKVFLECVQDMDHENMFWYRQDPGLGLRLIYFSYDVKMKEKGDIPEGYSVSREKKERFSLILESASTNQTSMYLCASSLRLSRDTDIYEQYFGPGTRLTVT.

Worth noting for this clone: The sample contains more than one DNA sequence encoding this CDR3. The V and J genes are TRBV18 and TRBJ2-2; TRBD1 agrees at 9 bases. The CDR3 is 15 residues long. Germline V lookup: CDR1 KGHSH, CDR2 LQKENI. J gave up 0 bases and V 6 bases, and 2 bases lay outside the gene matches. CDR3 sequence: CASSRQGANTGELFF. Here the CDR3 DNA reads TGTGCCAGCTCGAGACAGGGGGCGAACACCGGGGAGCTGTTTTTT.

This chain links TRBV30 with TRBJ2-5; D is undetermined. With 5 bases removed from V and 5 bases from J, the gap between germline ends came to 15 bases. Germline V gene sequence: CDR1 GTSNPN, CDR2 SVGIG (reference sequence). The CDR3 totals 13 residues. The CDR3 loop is CAWRSAKTETQYF. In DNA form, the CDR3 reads TGTGCCTGGCGCTCCGCGAAAACGGAGACCCAGTACTTC.

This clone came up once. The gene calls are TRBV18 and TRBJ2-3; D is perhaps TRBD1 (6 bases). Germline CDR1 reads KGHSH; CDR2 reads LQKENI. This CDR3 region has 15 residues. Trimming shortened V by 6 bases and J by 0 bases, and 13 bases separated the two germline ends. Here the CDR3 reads CASSPGDLSTDTQYF. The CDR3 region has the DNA TGTGCCAGCTCGCCAGGGGACCTAAGCACAGATACGCAGTATTTT.

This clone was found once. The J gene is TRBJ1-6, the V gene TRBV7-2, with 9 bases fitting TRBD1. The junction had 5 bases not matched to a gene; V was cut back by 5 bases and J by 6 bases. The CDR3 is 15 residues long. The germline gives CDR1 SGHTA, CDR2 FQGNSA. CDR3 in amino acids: CASSVRGQGNSPLHF. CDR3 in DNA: TGTGCCAGCAGCGTACGGGGACAGGGTAATTCACCCCTCCACTTT.

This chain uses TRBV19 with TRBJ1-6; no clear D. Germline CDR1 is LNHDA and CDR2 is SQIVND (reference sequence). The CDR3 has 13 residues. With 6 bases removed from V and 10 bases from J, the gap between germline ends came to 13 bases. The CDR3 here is CASRSGVRSPLHF. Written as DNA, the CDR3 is TGTGCCAGTAGATCGGGAGTAAGATCACCCCTCCACTTT.

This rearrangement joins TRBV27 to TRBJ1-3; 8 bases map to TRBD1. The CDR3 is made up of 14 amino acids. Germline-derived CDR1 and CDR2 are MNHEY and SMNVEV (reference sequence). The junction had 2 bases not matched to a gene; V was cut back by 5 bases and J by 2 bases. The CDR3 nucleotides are TGTGCCAGCAGTGACAGGGGAACTGGAAACACCATATATTTT. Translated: CASSDRGTGNTIYF.

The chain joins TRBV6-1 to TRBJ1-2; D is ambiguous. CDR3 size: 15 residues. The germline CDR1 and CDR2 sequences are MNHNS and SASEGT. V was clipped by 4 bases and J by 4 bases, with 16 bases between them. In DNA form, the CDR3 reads TGTGCCAGCAGTGTCGGCCACGCCGGAAGCTATGGCTACACCTTC. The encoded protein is CASSVGHAGSYGYTF.

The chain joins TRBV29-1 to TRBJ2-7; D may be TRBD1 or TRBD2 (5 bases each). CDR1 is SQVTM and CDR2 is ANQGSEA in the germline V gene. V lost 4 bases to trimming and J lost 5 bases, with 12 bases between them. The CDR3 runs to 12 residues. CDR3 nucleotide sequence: TGCAGCGTTGTGGTGGGGGTCCACGAGCAGTACTTC. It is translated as CSVVVGVHEQYF.

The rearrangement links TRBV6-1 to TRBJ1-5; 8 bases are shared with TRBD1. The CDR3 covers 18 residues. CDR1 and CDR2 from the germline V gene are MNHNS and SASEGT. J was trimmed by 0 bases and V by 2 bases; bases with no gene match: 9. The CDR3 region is CASSETGTGRYSNQPQHF. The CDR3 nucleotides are TGTGCCAGCAGTGAAACCGGGACAGGACGATATAGCAATCAGCCCCAGCATTTT.

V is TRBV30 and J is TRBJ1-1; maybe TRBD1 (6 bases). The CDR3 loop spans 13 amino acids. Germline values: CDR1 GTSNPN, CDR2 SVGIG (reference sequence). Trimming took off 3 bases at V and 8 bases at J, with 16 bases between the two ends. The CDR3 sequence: CAWRRGGISEAFF. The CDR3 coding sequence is TGTGCCTGGAGACGTGGGGGCATTTCCGAAGCTTTCTTT.

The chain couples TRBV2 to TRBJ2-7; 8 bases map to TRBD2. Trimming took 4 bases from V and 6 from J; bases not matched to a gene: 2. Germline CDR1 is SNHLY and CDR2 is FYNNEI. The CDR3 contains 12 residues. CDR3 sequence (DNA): TGTGCCAGCAGTGGAGCGGGAGTCGAGCAGTACTTC. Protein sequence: CASSGAGVEQYF. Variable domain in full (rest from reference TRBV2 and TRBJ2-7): EPEVTQTPSHQVTQMGQEVILRCVPISNHLYFYWYRQILGQKVEFLVSFYNNEISEKSEIFDDQFSVERPDGSNFTLKIRSTKLEDSAMYFCASSGAGVEQYFGPGTRLTVT.

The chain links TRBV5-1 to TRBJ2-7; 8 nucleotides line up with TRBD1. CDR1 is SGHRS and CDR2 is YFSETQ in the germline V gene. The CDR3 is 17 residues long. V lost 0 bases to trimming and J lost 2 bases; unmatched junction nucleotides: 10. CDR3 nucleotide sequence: TGCGCCAGCAGCTTGGCCGCCGGACAGGGTATAACCTACGAGCAGTACTTC. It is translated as CASSLAAGQGITYEQYF.

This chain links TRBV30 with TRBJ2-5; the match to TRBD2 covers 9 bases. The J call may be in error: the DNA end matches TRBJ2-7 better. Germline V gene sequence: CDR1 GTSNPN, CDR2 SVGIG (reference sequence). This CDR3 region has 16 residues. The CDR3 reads CAWSAQPRTSDYEQYF. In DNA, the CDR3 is TGTGCCTGGAGTGCCCAACCCAGGACTAGCGATTACGAGCAGTACTTC.

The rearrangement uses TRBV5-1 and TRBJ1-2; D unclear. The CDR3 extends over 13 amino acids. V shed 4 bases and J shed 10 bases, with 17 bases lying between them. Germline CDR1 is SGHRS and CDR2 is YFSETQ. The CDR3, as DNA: TGCGCCAGCAGCGCTAAGGTGAATCAGGACTACACCTTC. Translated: CASSAKVNQDYTF.

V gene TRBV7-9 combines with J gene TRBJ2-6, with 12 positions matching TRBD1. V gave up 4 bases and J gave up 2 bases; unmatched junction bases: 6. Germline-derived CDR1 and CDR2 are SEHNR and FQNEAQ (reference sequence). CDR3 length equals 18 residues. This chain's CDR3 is CASSYWDRGHAGANVLTF. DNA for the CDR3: TGTGCCAGCAGCTATTGGGACAGGGGGCATGCTGGGGCCAACGTCCTGACTTTC.

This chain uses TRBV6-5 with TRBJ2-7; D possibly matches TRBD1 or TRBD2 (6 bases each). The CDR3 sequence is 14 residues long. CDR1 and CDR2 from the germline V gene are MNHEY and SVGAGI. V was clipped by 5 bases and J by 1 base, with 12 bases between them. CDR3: CASSRGDKSYEQYF. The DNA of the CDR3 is TGTGCCAGCAGTAGGGGGGACAAGTCCTACGAGCAGTACTTC.

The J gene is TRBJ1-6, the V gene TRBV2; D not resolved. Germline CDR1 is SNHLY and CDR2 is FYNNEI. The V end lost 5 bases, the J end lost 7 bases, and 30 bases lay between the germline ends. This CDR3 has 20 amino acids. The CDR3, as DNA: TGTGCCAGCAGTATGCTACTCACCTCGACGGGATCCCTGCGAAATTCACCCCTCCACTTT. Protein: CASSMLLTSTGSLRNSPLHF.

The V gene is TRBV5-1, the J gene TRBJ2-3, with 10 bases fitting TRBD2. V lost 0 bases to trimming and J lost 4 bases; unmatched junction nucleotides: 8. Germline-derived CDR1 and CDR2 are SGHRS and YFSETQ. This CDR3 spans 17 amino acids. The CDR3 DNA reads TGCGCCAGCAGCTTGGCCGCTAGCGGGAGTTATTCAGATACGCAGTATTTT. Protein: CASSLAASGSYSDTQYF.

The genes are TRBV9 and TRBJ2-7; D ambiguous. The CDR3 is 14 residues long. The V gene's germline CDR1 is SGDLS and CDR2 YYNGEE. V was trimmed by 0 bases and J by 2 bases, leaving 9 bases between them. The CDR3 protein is CASSVDPDPYEQYF. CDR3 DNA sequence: TGTGCCAGCAGCGTAGATCCAGATCCCTACGAGCAGTACTTC.

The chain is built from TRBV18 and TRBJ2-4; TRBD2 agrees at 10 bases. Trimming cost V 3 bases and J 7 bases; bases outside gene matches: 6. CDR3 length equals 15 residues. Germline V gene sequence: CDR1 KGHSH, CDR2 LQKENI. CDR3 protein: CASSPLAGVGNIQYF. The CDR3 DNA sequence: TGTGCCAGCTCACCTCTAGCGGGAGTGGGTAACATTCAGTACTTC.

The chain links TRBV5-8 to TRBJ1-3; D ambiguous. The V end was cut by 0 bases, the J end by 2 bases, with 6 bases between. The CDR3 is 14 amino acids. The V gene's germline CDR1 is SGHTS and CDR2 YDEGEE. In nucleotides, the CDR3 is TGTGCCAGCAGCTTGGAACGGGCTGGAAACACCATATATTTT. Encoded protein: CASSLERAGNTIYF.

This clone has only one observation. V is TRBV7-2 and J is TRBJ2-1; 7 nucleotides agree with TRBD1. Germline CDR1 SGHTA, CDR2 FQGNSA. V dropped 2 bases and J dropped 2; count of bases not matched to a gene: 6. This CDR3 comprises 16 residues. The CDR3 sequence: CASSLQGEAAYNEQFF. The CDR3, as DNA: TGTGCCAGCAGCTTACAGGGGGAAGCGGCCTACAATGAGCAGTTCTTC.

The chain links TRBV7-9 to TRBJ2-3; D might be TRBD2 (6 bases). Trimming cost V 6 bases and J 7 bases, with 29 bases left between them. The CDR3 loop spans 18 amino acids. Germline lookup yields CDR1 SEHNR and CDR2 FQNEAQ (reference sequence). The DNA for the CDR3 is TGTGCCAGCAGTTCACCCTCGGTGATAGCGGAGAGGGCAAATACGCAGTATTTT. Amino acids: CASSSPSVIAERANTQYF.